Below, one TCR beta chain is given with its context. No antigen is known for it. These data are taken from a study of cytomegalovirus exposure and HLA in healthy donors. General observations from the study: Productive status was seen about 90% or about 30% of the time for most TCR beta V segments in an earlier analysis. A link between a missense DCLRE1C variant and TCR beta V- and J-gene trimming emerged from a later analysis.

The PCR employed 60 Vbeta primers together with 13 Jbeta primers. Libraries were prepared by immunoSEQ multiplex PCR; TCRdb keeps only in-frame clonotypes and omits some of them. The sample has 130,000 or so clones, roughly 70% seen once. The CDR3 loop spans 16 amino acids. Per the germline V gene, CDR1 is SGHRS and CDR2 is YFSETQ. The J segment lost 3 bases and the V segment lost 0 bases, leaving 7 bases of the junction unmatched. The sequence derives from a man in his forties or fifties in good health and CMV-seropositive. Input material: PBMCs. The V gene is TRBV5-1, the J gene TRBJ2-3; 7 bases align to TRBD2. The CDR3 nucleotides are TGCGCCAGCAGCTTGGATGGCGGGAGATATACAGATACGCAGTATTTT. This codes for CASSLDGGRYTDTQYF.